The clone carrying this T cell receptor (beta chain) was counted many times. Its cognate antigen is unknown. This sample is drawn from a study of read filtering for tumor transcriptome and immune sequencing. About the research overall: RNA-seq yielded only roughly 80 to 1,300 TCR reads, IR-seq about 4 to 10.27 million. Study conclusions and caveats: Without single-read clonotypes, shared clonotype proportions correlated more between IR-seq and RNA-seq. IR-seq captured clonotypes deeper and more reliably than RNA-seq.

Bone marrow was sampled from every patient at the time of active disease. From germline, CDR1 is DFQATT and CDR2 SNEGSKA (reference sequence). CDR3 length: 13 residues. The junction had 7 bases not matched to a gene; V was cut back by 5 bases and J by 7 bases. The library was built from about 0.4 ug RNA with molecular barcoded adaptors for alpha/delta and beta/gamma chains. TCRdb reprocessed the reads via MiXCR and lists one record per CDR3 protein. The profile shows about 37,000 distinct CDR3 sequences, over 9.5% of them singletons. The V and J genes are TRBV20-1 and TRBJ2-1; 8 bases fit TRBD2. The sample was a population of CD138-negative cells sorted from bone marrow. The receptor comes from a donor over 35 with multiple myeloma. Written as DNA, the CDR3 is TGCAGTGCTTTTAGCGGGGCCCTAAATGAGCAGTTCTTC. Its translation: CSAFSGALNEQFF.